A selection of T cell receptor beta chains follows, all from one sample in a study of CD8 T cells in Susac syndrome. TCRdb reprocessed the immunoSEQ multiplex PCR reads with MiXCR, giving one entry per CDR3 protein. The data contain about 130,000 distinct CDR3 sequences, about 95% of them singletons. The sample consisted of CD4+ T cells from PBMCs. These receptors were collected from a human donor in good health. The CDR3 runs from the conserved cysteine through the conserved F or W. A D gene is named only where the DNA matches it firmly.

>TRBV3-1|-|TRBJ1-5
TGTGCCAGCAGCCCCCTGGTCAGCAATCAGCCCCAGCATTTT
CASSPLVSNQPQHF
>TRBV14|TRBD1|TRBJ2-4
TGTGCCAGCAGCCTCACCAGGGGGAAAGTAAACATTCAGTACTTC
CASSLTRGKVNIQYF
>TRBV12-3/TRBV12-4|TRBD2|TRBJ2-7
TGTGCCAGCAGTTTAGTCGCGACTAGCGGCCGCTACGAGCAGTACTTC
CASSLVATSGRYEQYF
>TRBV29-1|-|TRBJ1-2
TGCAGCGGGGTAGCTGGGGGGGCCGGAGGCTACACCTTC
CSGVAGGAGGYTF
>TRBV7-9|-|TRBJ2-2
TGTGCCAGCAGCTTAACAGGGAACACCGGGGAGCTGTTTTTT
CASSLTGNTGELFF
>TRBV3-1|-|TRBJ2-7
TGTGCCAGCAGCCAAGCTGAGTTCGAGCAGTACTTC
CASSQAEFEQYF
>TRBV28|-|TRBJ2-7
TGTGCCAGCAGTTTAGGCCAAGAATACGAGCAGTACTTC
CASSLGQEYEQYF
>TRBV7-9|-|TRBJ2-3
TGTGCCAGCAGCTTAGACCAACTTGGGGATACGCAGTATTTT
CASSLDQLGDTQYF
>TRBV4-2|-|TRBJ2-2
TGTGCCAGCAGCCAAGACTTTCACGCGAACACCGGGGAGCTGTTTTTT
CASSQDFHANTGELFF
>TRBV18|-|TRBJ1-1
TGTGCCAGCTCAGTGGGGGACGGCACTGAAGCTTTCTTT
CASSVGDGTEAFF
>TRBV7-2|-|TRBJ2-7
TGTGCCAGCAGCTTAGGAGGGCTTTTGGTCGTTTCCGAGCAGTACTTC
CASSLGGLLVVSEQYF
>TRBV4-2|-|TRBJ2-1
TGTGCCAGCAGCCAAGGGCCAGAGCCCAAGCAGTTCTTC
CASSQGPEPKQFF
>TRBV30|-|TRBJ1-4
TGTGCCTGGACGCCACAGGGAACGTGGCGGGGTGAAAAACTGTTTTTT
CAWTPQGTWRGEKLFF
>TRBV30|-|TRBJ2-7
TGTGCCTGGAGTCCGAAATACGAGCAGTACTTC
CAWSPKYEQYF
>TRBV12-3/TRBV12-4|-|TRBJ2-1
TGTGCCAGCAGCCGGACGAGGTTCGGGCAGTTCTTC
CASSRTRFGQFF
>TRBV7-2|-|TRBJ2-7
TGTGCCAGCAGCTTAATGAACGAGCAGTACTTC
CASSLMNEQYF
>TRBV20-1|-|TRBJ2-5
TGCAGTGTTAGCAGGGGTACGAAGACCCAGTACTTC
CSVSRGTKTQYF
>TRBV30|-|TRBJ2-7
TGTGCCTGGAGTGTTCGCTACGAGCAGTACTTC
CAWSVRYEQYF
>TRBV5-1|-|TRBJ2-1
TGCGCCAGCAGCTTGGTTAATTCCTACAATGAGCAGTTCTTC
CASSLVNSYNEQFF